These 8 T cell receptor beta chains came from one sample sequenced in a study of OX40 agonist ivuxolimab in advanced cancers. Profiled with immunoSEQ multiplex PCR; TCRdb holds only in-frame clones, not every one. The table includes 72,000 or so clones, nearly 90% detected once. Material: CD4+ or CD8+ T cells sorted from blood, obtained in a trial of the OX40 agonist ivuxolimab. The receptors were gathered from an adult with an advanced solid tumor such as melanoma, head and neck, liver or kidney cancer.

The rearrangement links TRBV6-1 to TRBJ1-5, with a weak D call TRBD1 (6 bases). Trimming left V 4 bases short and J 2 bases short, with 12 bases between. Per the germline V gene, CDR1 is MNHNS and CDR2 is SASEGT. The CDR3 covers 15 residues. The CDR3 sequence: CASSAGVGGNQPQHF. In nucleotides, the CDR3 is TGTGCCAGCAGTGCAGGGGTAGGCGGCAATCAGCCCCAGCATTTT.

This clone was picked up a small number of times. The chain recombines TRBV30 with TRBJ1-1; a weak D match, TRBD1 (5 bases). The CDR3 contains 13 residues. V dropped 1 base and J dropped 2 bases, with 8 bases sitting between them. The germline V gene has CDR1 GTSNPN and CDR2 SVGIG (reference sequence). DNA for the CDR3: TGTGCCTGGAGTGACAGGCCCAACACTGAAGCTTTCTTT. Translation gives CAWSDRPNTEAFF.

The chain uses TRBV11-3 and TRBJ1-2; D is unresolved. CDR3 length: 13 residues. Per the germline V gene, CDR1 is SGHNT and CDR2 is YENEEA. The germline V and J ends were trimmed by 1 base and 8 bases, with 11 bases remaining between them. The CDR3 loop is CASSLGRLEGYTF. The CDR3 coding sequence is TGTGCCAGCAGCTTAGGAAGGCTGGAGGGCTACACCTTC.

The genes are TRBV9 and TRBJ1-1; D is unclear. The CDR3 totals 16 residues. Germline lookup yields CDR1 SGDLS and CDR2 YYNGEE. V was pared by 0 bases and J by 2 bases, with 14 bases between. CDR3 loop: CASSVAPAATNTEAFF. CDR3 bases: TGTGCCAGCAGCGTAGCCCCAGCGGCCACTAACACTGAAGCTTTCTTT.

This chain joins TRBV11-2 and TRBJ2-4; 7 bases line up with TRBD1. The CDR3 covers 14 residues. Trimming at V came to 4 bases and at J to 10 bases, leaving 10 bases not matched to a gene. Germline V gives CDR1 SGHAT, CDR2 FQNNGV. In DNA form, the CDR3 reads TGTGCCAGCAGCTCACGACAGGGCCCAGGGATTCAGTACTTC. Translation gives CASSSRQGPGIQYF. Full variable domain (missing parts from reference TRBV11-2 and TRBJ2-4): EAGVAQSPRYKIIEKRQSVAFWCNPISGHATLYWYQQILGQGPKLLIQFQNNGVVDDSQLPKDRFSAERLKGVDSTLKIQPAKLEDSAVYLCASSSRQGPGIQYFGAGTRLSVL.

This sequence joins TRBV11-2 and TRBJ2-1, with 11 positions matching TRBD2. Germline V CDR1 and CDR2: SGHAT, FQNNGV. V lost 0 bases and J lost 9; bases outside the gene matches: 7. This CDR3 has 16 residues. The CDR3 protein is CASSLERLAGLGEQFF. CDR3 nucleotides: TGTGCCAGCAGCTTAGAGCGACTAGCGGGATTGGGTGAGCAGTTCTTC.

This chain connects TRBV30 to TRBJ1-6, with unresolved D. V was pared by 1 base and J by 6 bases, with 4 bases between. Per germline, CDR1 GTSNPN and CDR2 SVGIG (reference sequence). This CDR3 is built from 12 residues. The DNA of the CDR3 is TGTGCCTGGAGTGGGTCTAATTCACCCCTCCACTTT. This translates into CAWSGSNSPLHF.

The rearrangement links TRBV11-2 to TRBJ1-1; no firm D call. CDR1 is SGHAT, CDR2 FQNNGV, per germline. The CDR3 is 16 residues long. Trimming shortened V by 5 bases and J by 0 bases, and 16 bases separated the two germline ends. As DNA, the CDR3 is TGTGCCAGCAGCCGCAGACTTGACGGATTGAACACTGAAGCTTTCTTT. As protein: CASSRRLDGLNTEAFF.